This record concerns one T cell receptor (beta chain) sequence. The sample originates from a study of blood T cell repertoires in COVID-19. In the study overall: Collection of acute and convalescent COVID-19 samples took place in the United States, Italy and Spain. The cDNA or gDNA used as material had been derived from T cells, B-cell-depleted T cells, or PBMCs.

Per the study methods: Reference gene primer amplification gave nucleated cell count estimates. The repertoire was sequenced with immunoSEQ multiplex PCR; TCRdb's copy has only in-frame clones and lacks some. V and J calls and clone size follow that table, whereas D and trimming were derived from the DNA. This sample has 35,000 to 50,000 clones, with about four fifths found just once. V was pared by 5 bases and J by 1 base, with 9 bases between. From germline, CDR1 is LNHDA and CDR2 SQIVND (reference sequence). The CDR3 sequence is 14 residues long. J is TRBJ2-1 and V is TRBV19; tentative D call: TRBD2 (6 bases). The sample was peripheral blood. This TCR was sampled from a woman older than 75 with acute or convalescent COVID-19. For the CDR3, the DNA is TGTGCCAGTAGTCGGGACTTATCCTACAATGAGCAGTTCTTC. This codes for CASSRDLSYNEQFF.